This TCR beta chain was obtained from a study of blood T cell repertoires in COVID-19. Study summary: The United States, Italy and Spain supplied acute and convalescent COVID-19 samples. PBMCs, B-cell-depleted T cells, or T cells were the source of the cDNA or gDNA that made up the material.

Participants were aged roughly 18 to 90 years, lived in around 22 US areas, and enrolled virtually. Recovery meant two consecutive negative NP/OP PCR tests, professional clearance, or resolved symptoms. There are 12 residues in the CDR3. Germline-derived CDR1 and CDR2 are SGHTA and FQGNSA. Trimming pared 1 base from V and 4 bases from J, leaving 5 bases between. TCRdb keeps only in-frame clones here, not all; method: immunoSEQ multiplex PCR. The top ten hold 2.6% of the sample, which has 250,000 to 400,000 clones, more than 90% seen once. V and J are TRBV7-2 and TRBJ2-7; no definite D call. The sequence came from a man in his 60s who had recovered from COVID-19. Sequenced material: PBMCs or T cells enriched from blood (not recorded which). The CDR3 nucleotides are TGTGCCAGCAGCTTAGTTCGTTACGAGCAGTACTTC. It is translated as CASSLVRYEQYF.